Listed here is a single T cell receptor beta chain. Its antigen is unknown. The authors extracted at least 5 micrograms of total RNA per sample. Alongside a J-beta primer mix, a sample-barcoded 5' primer served in a second PCR lasting roughly 6 to 11 cycles. TCRdb analysed the 5' RACE reads with MiXCR anew, one entry per CDR3 protein. The profile shows roughly 790,000 distinct CDR3 sequences, about 42% of them singletons. The data derive from a study of blood T cells in healthy people across ages. Study findings and constraints: Lack of knowledge of donor CMV status possibly confounded expanded clonotype changes.

The specimen was blood. This clonotype was sampled from a woman aged 55 to 70 in good health.

CDR3: CSARDGGRPRIGNEQFF. As DNA, the CDR3 is TGCAGTGCTAGAGATGGCGGGAGACCACGAATCGGCAATGAGCAGTTCTTC. The chain employs TRBV20-1 and TRBJ2-1; 7 nucleotides align to TRBD2. From germline, CDR1 is DFQATT and CDR2 SNEGSKA (reference sequence). V lost 0 bases to trimming and J lost 6 bases; unmatched junction nucleotides: 14. This CDR3 region has 17 residues.